One sample yielded the 26 T cell receptor beta chains listed below, sequenced in a study of response to subunit inactivated influenza vaccine. TCRdb passed the RT-PCR reads through MiXCR, listing each CDR3 protein once. Among about 540,000 distinct CDR3 sequences listed, 20% to 25% were seen once. Separately, the same data were catalogued under a study of T cells expressing NK-cell markers. That work states: 5'RACE template switching built TCR beta cDNA with unique molecular identifiers.

The material sequenced was CD4+ T cells sorted from PBMCs, taken roughly 12 days after vaccination. The receptors here all came from a man aged 50 to 59 who received an inactivated influenza vaccine.

This clonotype occurred a few times. The V call is TRBV29-1, the J call TRBJ2-3, with 8 bases fitting TRBD2. The CDR3 length is 13 residues. Germline V gene data show CDR1 as SQVTM and CDR2 as ANQGSEA. The V and J ends lost 5 bases and 6 bases, in that order; junction bases with no gene match: 7. CDR3: CSVRAGVWDTQYF. The CDR3 bases are TGCAGCGTTCGAGCGGGAGTTTGGGATACGCAGTATTTT.

This clonotype was found a few times. J is TRBJ2-1 and V is TRBV5-1; D perhaps matches TRBD2 (6 bases). The CDR3 spans 14 residues. V shed 0 bases and J shed 8 bases, with 12 bases lying between them. The germline gives CDR1 SGHRS, CDR2 YFSETQ. CDR3 DNA sequence: TGCGCCAGCAGCTTGGGACACCCGGGGGATGAGCAGTTCTTC. Translated, it gives CASSLGHPGDEQFF.

The chain uses TRBV4-1 and TRBJ2-5; no firm D call. The CDR3 loop spans 14 amino acids. V was clipped by 4 bases and J by 1 base, with 10 bases between them. Germline V gene data show CDR1 as MGHRA and CDR2 as YSYEKL. CDR3 in amino acids: CASSPAPPQETQYF. Here the CDR3 DNA reads TGCGCCAGCAGCCCGGCCCCGCCCCAAGAGACCCAGTACTTC.

The DNA for the CDR3 is TGTGCCAGCAGCTCCAGAACGACAGGGGGCTATGGCTACACCTTC. It codes for CASSSRTTGGYGYTF. This sequence joins TRBV5-6 and TRBJ1-2; 9 nucleotides agree with TRBD1. Per the germline V gene, CDR1 is SGHDT and CDR2 is YYEEEE. This CDR3 comprises 15 residues. Losses at the gene ends were 3 bases for V and 4 bases for J; bases not matched to a gene: 7.

This clonotype has more than one count but fewer than ten. The chain has TRBV20-1 and TRBJ1-5; D gene unclear. Germline loops: CDR1 DFQATT, CDR2 SNEGSKA (reference sequence). Deletions cut 4 bases from V and 0 bases from J, with 10 bases between. This CDR3 region has 14 residues. CDR3 sequence reads: CSAKDGSSNQPQHF. CDR3 DNA: TGCAGTGCTAAGGACGGGAGTAGCAATCAGCCCCAGCATTTT.

A few counts support this clonotype. The chain couples TRBV20-1 to TRBJ2-7, with TRBD1 matching 7 bases. The CDR3 spans 13 residues. The V gene's germline CDR1 is DFQATT and CDR2 SNEGSKA (reference sequence). J gave up 2 bases and V 7 bases, and 8 bases lay outside the gene matches. Written as DNA, the CDR3 is TGCAGTGTCCACGGACAGGCTGCCTACGAGCAGTACTTC. It encodes CSVHGQAAYEQYF.

The table lists this clonotype with a few counts. CDR3 DNA: TGTGCCACCAGCAGAGATAATCCGGGCCTGACCTACGAGCAGTACTTC. This gives the protein CATSRDNPGLTYEQYF. This chain links TRBV15 with TRBJ2-7; D call uncertain. The germline V and J ends were trimmed by 0 bases and 2 bases, with 14 bases remaining between them. Looked up from germline, CDR1 is LNHNV and CDR2 is YYDKDF (reference sequence). There are 16 residues in the CDR3. Using reference TRBV15 and TRBJ2-7 for the parts outside the CDR3, the full variable domain is DAMVIQNPRYQVTQFGKPVTLSCSQTLNHNVMYWYQQKSSQAPKLLFHYYDKDFNNEADTPDNFQSRRPNTSFCFLDIRSPGLGDTAMYLCATSRDNPGLTYEQYFGPGTRLTVT.

The genes are TRBV20-1 and TRBJ2-5, with unresolved D. This CDR3 has 11 residues. Deletions cut 6 bases from V and 10 bases from J, with 15 bases between. Germline CDR1 is DFQATT and CDR2 is SNEGSKA (reference sequence). The CDR3 here is CSAAPFGRQYF. CDR3 DNA: TGCAGTGCGGCCCCCTTTGGCCGCCAGTACTTC.

The V call is TRBV24-1, the J call TRBJ2-1, with D perhaps matching TRBD1 (6 bases). The CDR3 covers 16 residues. Trimming took 4 bases from V and 3 from J, leaving 15 bases between them. Germline CDR1 is KGHDR and CDR2 is SFDVKD. CDR3 nucleotides: TGTGCCACCAGTGAACCGACAGGACGGGGCTACAATGAGCAGTTCTTC. It translates to CATSEPTGRGYNEQFF.

The V call is TRBV20-1, the J call TRBJ1-2; 9 bases line up with TRBD1. The germline CDR1 and CDR2 sequences are DFQATT and SNEGSKA (reference sequence). The CDR3 runs to 14 residues. V was clipped by 1 base and J by 7 bases; unmatched bases: 7. CDR3 DNA: TGCAGTGCTAGAGGCAACCGGGACAGGGCTGGCTACACCTTC. Protein product: CSARGNRDRAGYTF.

J is TRBJ1-1 and V is TRBV18; D possibly corresponds to TRBD1 (6 bases). This CDR3 is 13 amino acids long. The V gene's germline CDR1 is KGHSH and CDR2 LQKENI. The ends were cut back, 8 bases at V and 7 bases at J, with 17 bases in the middle. The CDR3 nucleotides read TGTGCCAGCCTTTTACAGGGAAGCATTGAAGCTTTCTTT. Protein: CASLLQGSIEAFF.

This clonotype was counted only a few times. The chain is built from TRBV7-2 and TRBJ1-3; TRBD1 might be the D (5 bases). The V and J ends lost 5 bases and 2 bases respectively, with 13 bases between them. Germline assignment: CDR1 SGHTA and CDR2 FQGNSA. This CDR3 spans 15 amino acids. CDR3: CASSGSRGAGNTIYF. The CDR3 nucleotides read TGTGCCAGCAGCGGTTCAAGGGGAGCTGGAAACACCATATATTTT.

The chain recombines TRBV29-1 with TRBJ2-3; the match to TRBD1 covers 9 bases. The V segment lost 1 base and the J segment 1 base; nucleotides outside the gene matches: 9. CDR1 SQVTM and CDR2 ANQGSEA come from the germline V gene. The CDR3 extends over 17 amino acids. The CDR3 spells CSVEGGPGTGRTDTQYF. In DNA, the CDR3 is TGCAGCGTTGAAGGGGGGCCCGGGACAGGGCGCACAGATACGCAGTATTTT.

The V and J genes are TRBV7-4 and TRBJ2-1, with a tentative D call TRBD1 (5 bases). In germline, CDR1 is SGHVT, CDR2 SQSDAQ. The CDR3 spans 14 residues. V was clipped by 1 base and J by 7 bases, with 11 bases between them. CDR3 loop: CASSLGTKVNEQFF. The CDR3 DNA reads as TGTGCCAGCAGCTTAGGGACAAAGGTTAATGAGCAGTTCTTC.

This clonotype was counted only a few times. The chain carries TRBV4-2 and TRBJ1-2; D gene uncertain. The germline CDR1 and CDR2 sequences are LGHNA and YNFKEQ. This CDR3 is 15 amino acids long. V lost 0 bases and J lost 4, with 12 bases in between. Here the CDR3 reads CASSQDTKNRYGYTF. The CDR3 DNA reads as TGTGCCAGCAGCCAAGATACCAAGAATCGCTATGGCTACACCTTC.

CDR3 sequence: CSATSGTGVIYEQYF. Written as DNA, the CDR3 is TGCAGTGCTACCTCCGGGACAGGGGTCATCTACGAGCAGTACTTC. The chain combines TRBV20-1 with TRBJ2-7; 10 bases fit TRBD1. The CDR3 runs to 15 residues. J was trimmed by 3 bases and V by 4 bases; bases with no gene match: 9. Germline CDR1 DFQATT, CDR2 SNEGSKA (reference sequence).

The V call is TRBV10-3, the J call TRBJ2-7; D possibly corresponds to TRBD1 (6 bases). V lost 2 bases and J 3 bases, leaving 11 bases between the germline ends. From germline, CDR1 is ENHRY and CDR2 SYGVKD. The CDR3 is 14 amino acids. The CDR3 bases are TGTGCCATCAGTGAGGCTCCAGGGGACTACGAGCAGTACTTC. This codes for CAISEAPGDYEQYF.

This chain connects TRBV7-3 to TRBJ1-6, with TRBD1 matching over 7 bases. Germline V gene lookup returns CDR1 SGHTA and CDR2 FQGTGA. J gave up 8 bases and V 5 bases, and 6 bases lay outside the gene matches. The CDR3 loop spans 14 amino acids. The CDR3 loop reads CASSLTTGDSPLHF. In nucleotides, the CDR3 is TGTGCCAGCAGCCTTACCACAGGGGATTCACCCCTCCACTTT. The whole variable domain, remainder taken from reference TRBV7-3 and TRBJ1-6, is GAGVSQTPSNKVTEKGKYVELRCDPISGHTALYWYRQSLGQGPEFLIYFQGTGAADDSGLPNDRFFAVRPEGSVSTLKIQRTERGDSAVYLCASSLTTGDSPLHFGNGTRLTVT.

This clonotype was recorded many times. This rearrangement joins TRBV5-5 to TRBJ2-2; 8 bases fit TRBD1. CDR1 and CDR2 from the germline V gene are SGHKS and YYEKEE (reference sequence). V lost 4 bases, J lost 0 bases, and 11 bases stayed unmatched. The CDR3 runs 18 residues. CDR3 bases: TGTGCCAGCAGCGTCTCCGGGACAGGTCAAACGAACACCGGGGAGCTGTTTTTT. This gives the protein CASSVSGTGQTNTGELFF.

The J gene is TRBJ2-7, the V gene TRBV29-1, with D perhaps TRBD1 or TRBD2 (5 bases each). The CDR3 contains 11 residues. V was shortened by 7 bases and J by 3 bases, with 10 bases between the two germline ends. CDR1 and CDR2 from the germline V gene are SQVTM and ANQGSEA. This CDR3 reads CSGGTDYEQYF. The CDR3 DNA sequence: TGCAGCGGGGGGACGGACTACGAGCAGTACTTC.

This clonotype was detected only a few times. The V call is TRBV18, the J call TRBJ1-2; D remains unclear. Germline loops: CDR1 KGHSH, CDR2 LQKENI. Trimming removed 2 bases from V and 3 bases from J, with 10 bases in between. This CDR3 spans 14 amino acids. The CDR3 DNA reads as TGTGCCAGCTCACCAGGAGCCCGAGACTATGGCTACACCTTC. Residues: CASSPGARDYGYTF.

The chain employs TRBV28 and TRBJ1-2; 7 positions agree with TRBD1. The CDR3 has 13 residues. With V trimmed by 7 bases and J by 8 bases, 10 bases remained unmatched. Germline V CDR1 and CDR2: MDHEN, SYDVKM. This CDR3 is CASKPGGMMGYTF. Here the CDR3 DNA reads TGTGCCAGCAAGCCAGGGGGAATGATGGGCTACACCTTC.

This clonotype was counted between two and nine times. The CDR3: CASSSQRQETQYF. DNA of the CDR3: TGTGCCAGCTCGTCCCAGCGCCAAGAGACCCAGTACTTC. V gene TRBV6-2 or TRBV6-3 combines with J gene TRBJ2-5; D unclear. CDR3 length equals 13 residues. V dropped 8 bases and J dropped 1 base, with 11 bases sitting between them. The germline V gene encodes CDR1 MNHEY and CDR2 SVGEGT.

This clonotype was counted a few times. This chain connects TRBV7-3 to TRBJ2-3; D not resolved. Germline V gene data show CDR1 as SGHTA and CDR2 as FQGTGA. This CDR3 is 13 amino acids long. V lost 2 bases to trimming and J lost 4 bases, with 7 bases between them. CDR3: CASSLSKADTQYF. The CDR3 DNA reads as TGTGCCAGCAGCTTATCAAAAGCAGATACGCAGTATTTT.

The chain joins TRBV7-9 to TRBJ2-7, with a possible D match to TRBD1 (6 bases). The V end was cut by 3 bases, the J end by 4 bases, with 10 bases between. The germline gives CDR1 SEHNR, CDR2 FQNEAQ (reference sequence). This CDR3 comprises 13 residues. CDR3 DNA sequence: TGTGCCAGCAGCTTTCAGGGGATTTACGAGCAGTACTTC. This gives the protein CASSFQGIYEQYF.

This chain joins TRBV6-1 and TRBJ1-1, with a possible D match to TRBD1 (5 bases). The CDR3 runs to 13 residues. Trimming took off 6 bases at V and 5 bases at J, with 13 bases between the two ends. The germline CDR1 and CDR2 sequences are MNHNS and SASEGT. The CDR3 region is CASRVVGTTEAFF. The CDR3 DNA follows: TGTGCCAGCAGAGTCGTCGGGACGACTGAAGCTTTCTTT.